Sequencing of this TCR beta chain was carried out in a study of OX40 agonist ivuxolimab in advanced cancers. Study details: Partial responses were achieved by three patients: one hepatocellular carcinoma, two cutaneous melanoma.

The data were produced by immunoSEQ multiplex PCR, yet TCRdb's version contains in-frame clones alone and is incomplete. The sample shows tens of thousands of clones, more than 60% of them seen only once. Autoimmune disease history or systemic immunosuppression led to patients being barred. Notes on the study in general: The study found that CD8+ T cells averaged more expanded clones than CD4+.

A note on this clone: The antigen remains undetermined.

Germline V lookup: CDR1 SGHRS, CDR2 YFSETQ. CDR3 length equals 15 residues. V was cut by 1 base and J by 2 bases, with 10 bases left in between. The chain has TRBV5-1 and TRBJ2-1; D remains ambiguous. The receptor was derived from an adult with an advanced solid tumor such as melanoma, head and neck, liver or kidney cancer. Sequencing used CD4+ or CD8+ T cells sorted from blood, obtained in a trial of the OX40 agonist ivuxolimab. CDR3 sequence reads: CASSLKGGTYNEQFF. The DNA of the CDR3 is TGCGCCAGCAGCTTGAAGGGCGGCACCTACAATGAGCAGTTCTTC.